These T cell receptor beta chains were read from a single sample in a study of cytomegalovirus exposure and HLA in healthy donors. Sequenced by immunoSEQ multiplex PCR; TCRdb stores in-frame clones only, minus some. The table shows some 150,000 clones, with approximately 86% occurring only once. The material sequenced was PBMCs. These receptors were obtained from a man aged 18 to 30 in good health and CMV-seropositive. Both conserved end residues are part of each CDR3. The order of the fields is CDR3 length, V gene, clone size, J gene, D gene, CDR3 protein, CDR3 DNA. A D gene is named only where the DNA matches it firmly. Clone size is stated in some rows and not others, as once, few, many or a class when expanded.

cdr3_length: 13
v_call: TRBV19
clone_size: once
j_call: TRBJ1-2
d_call: -
cdr3_aa: CASSIRGDYGYTF
cdr3_nt: TGTGCCAGTAGTATCCGGGGGGACTATGGCTACACCTTC

cdr3_length: 13
v_call: TRBV7-9
clone_size: -
j_call: TRBJ1-2
d_call: -
cdr3_aa: CASSLDLFYGYTF
cdr3_nt: TGTGCCAGCAGCTTAGATCTGTTCTATGGCTACACCTTC

cdr3_length: 15
v_call: TRBV4-2
clone_size: -
j_call: TRBJ2-7
d_call: TRBD2
cdr3_aa: CASSRPGLAGKEQYF
cdr3_nt: TGTGCCAGCAGCCGCCCCGGACTAGCGGGAAAGGAGCAGTACTTC

cdr3_length: 15
v_call: TRBV7-3
clone_size: -
j_call: TRBJ1-2
d_call: TRBD1
cdr3_aa: CASSFSGQGDYGYTF
cdr3_nt: TGTGCCAGCAGCTTTTCCGGACAGGGAGACTATGGCTACACCTTC

cdr3_length: 13
v_call: TRBV6-1
clone_size: -
j_call: TRBJ2-7
d_call: -
cdr3_aa: CASSEDRAYEQYF
cdr3_nt: TGTGCCAGCAGTGAAGACAGGGCCTACGAGCAGTACTTC

cdr3_length: 12
v_call: TRBV4-3
clone_size: -
j_call: TRBJ2-7
d_call: -
cdr3_aa: CASSQDSGEQYF
cdr3_nt: TGCGCCAGCAGCCAGGACTCGGGGGAGCAGTACTTC

cdr3_length: 15
v_call: TRBV27
clone_size: -
j_call: TRBJ2-1
d_call: TRBD1
cdr3_aa: CASTLTGVRTNEQFF
cdr3_nt: TGTGCCAGCACCCTGACAGGGGTGAGGACAAATGAGCAGTTCTTC

cdr3_length: 15
v_call: TRBV7-2
clone_size: -
j_call: TRBJ2-1
d_call: TRBD2
cdr3_aa: CASSPTSGRAGEQFF
cdr3_nt: TGTGCCAGCAGCCCGACTAGCGGGAGGGCCGGTGAGCAGTTCTTC

cdr3_length: 14
v_call: TRBV27
clone_size: -
j_call: TRBJ2-1
d_call: -
cdr3_aa: CASSFVGTLNEQFF
cdr3_nt: TGTGCCAGCAGTTTCGTCGGGACTCTGAATGAGCAGTTCTTC

cdr3_length: 14
v_call: TRBV6-6
clone_size: -
j_call: TRBJ2-7
d_call: TRBD1
cdr3_aa: CASSTGTGFYEQYF
cdr3_nt: TGTGCCAGCAGTACCGGGACAGGTTTCTACGAGCAGTACTTC

cdr3_length: 14
v_call: TRBV19
clone_size: -
j_call: TRBJ2-7
d_call: TRBD2
cdr3_aa: CASGGLADSYEQYF
cdr3_nt: TGTGCCAGCGGGGGACTAGCGGACTCCTACGAGCAGTACTTC

cdr3_length: 12
v_call: TRBV6-5
clone_size: -
j_call: TRBJ1-1
d_call: -
cdr3_aa: CASSAQGTEAFF
cdr3_nt: TGTGCCAGCAGCGCCCAGGGAACTGAAGCTTTCTTT

cdr3_length: 13
v_call: TRBV6-5
clone_size: -
j_call: TRBJ1-2
d_call: -
cdr3_aa: CASSYADSYGYTF
cdr3_nt: TGTGCCAGCAGTTACGCAGACAGCTATGGCTACACCTTC

cdr3_length: 17
v_call: TRBV19
clone_size: -
j_call: TRBJ1-3
d_call: -
cdr3_aa: CASSISGKLSRGNTIYF
cdr3_nt: TGTGCCAGTAGTATATCAGGGAAACTCTCGCGGGGAAACACCATATATTTT

cdr3_length: 16
v_call: TRBV19
clone_size: -
j_call: TRBJ2-7
d_call: TRBD2
cdr3_aa: CATIGVAGGPYYEQYF
cdr3_nt: TGTGCCACAATAGGAGTGGCGGGGGGCCCCTACTACGAGCAGTACTTC

cdr3_length: 15
v_call: TRBV19
clone_size: -
j_call: TRBJ1-5
d_call: TRBD1
cdr3_aa: CASSIGTGQNQPQHF
cdr3_nt: TGTGCCAGTAGTATTGGGACAGGGCAGAATCAGCCCCAGCATTTT

cdr3_length: 14
v_call: TRBV10-3
clone_size: -
j_call: TRBJ1-6
d_call: -
cdr3_aa: CATRGGAESSPLHF
cdr3_nt: TGTGCCACCCGCGGTGGGGCGGAGAGTTCACCCCTCCACTTT

cdr3_length: 14
v_call: TRBV5-1
clone_size: -
j_call: TRBJ1-2
d_call: TRBD1
cdr3_aa: CASSLTTGNYGYTF
cdr3_nt: TGCGCCAGCAGCTTGACGACAGGGAACTATGGCTACACCTTC

cdr3_length: 13
v_call: TRBV5-1
clone_size: -
j_call: TRBJ2-5
d_call: -
cdr3_aa: CASSWTVQETQYF
cdr3_nt: TGCGCCAGCAGCTGGACAGTCCAAGAGACCCAGTACTTC

cdr3_length: 15
v_call: TRBV9
clone_size: -
j_call: TRBJ2-7
d_call: TRBD1
cdr3_aa: CASSGGTDASYEQYF
cdr3_nt: TGTGCCAGCAGCGGGGGGACAGACGCATCCTACGAGCAGTACTTC

cdr3_length: 15
v_call: TRBV6-5
clone_size: -
j_call: TRBJ2-2
d_call: TRBD2
cdr3_aa: CASSYGGGGTGELFF
cdr3_nt: TGTGCCAGCAGTTATGGGGGGGGAGGAACCGGGGAGCTGTTTTTT

cdr3_length: 17
v_call: TRBV4-3
clone_size: -
j_call: TRBJ1-3
d_call: -
cdr3_aa: CASSQYGQLVSGNTIYF
cdr3_nt: TGCGCCAGCAGCCAATACGGACAGTTGGTCTCTGGAAACACCATATATTTT

cdr3_length: 14
v_call: TRBV19
clone_size: -
j_call: TRBJ1-1
d_call: -
cdr3_aa: CASSPTFGGTEAFF
cdr3_nt: TGTGCCAGTAGTCCCACCTTTGGAGGAACTGAAGCTTTCTTT

cdr3_length: 15
v_call: TRBV7-8
clone_size: -
j_call: TRBJ2-7
d_call: -
cdr3_aa: CASSPGTFSSYEQYF
cdr3_nt: TGTGCCAGCAGCCCCGGGACATTCAGCTCCTACGAGCAGTACTTC

cdr3_length: 14
v_call: TRBV4-3
clone_size: -
j_call: TRBJ1-1
d_call: TRBD1
cdr3_aa: CASSHQGAGTEAFF
cdr3_nt: TGCGCCAGCAGCCATCAGGGGGCTGGAACTGAAGCTTTCTTT

cdr3_length: 17
v_call: TRBV19
clone_size: once
j_call: TRBJ2-5
d_call: TRBD2
cdr3_aa: CASSPGETSGRRETQYF
cdr3_nt: TGTGCCAGTAGTCCCGGAGAGACTAGCGGGAGGAGAGAGACCCAGTACTTC

cdr3_length: 15
v_call: TRBV7-2
clone_size: -
j_call: TRBJ2-5
d_call: -
cdr3_aa: CASSLGGGIQETQYF
cdr3_nt: TGTGCCAGCAGCTTAGGGGGGGGCATCCAAGAGACCCAGTACTTC

cdr3_length: 13
v_call: TRBV18
clone_size: -
j_call: TRBJ1-5
d_call: -
cdr3_aa: CASSPQTAQPQHF
cdr3_nt: TGTGCCAGCTCACCTCAGACAGCTCAGCCCCAGCATTTT

cdr3_length: 11
v_call: TRBV9
clone_size: -
j_call: TRBJ1-2
d_call: -
cdr3_aa: CASSGRGGYTF
cdr3_nt: TGTGCCAGCAGCGGCAGGGGCGGCTACACCTTC

cdr3_length: 15
v_call: TRBV6-6
clone_size: -
j_call: TRBJ1-5
d_call: TRBD1
cdr3_aa: CASSWGQQYNQPQHF
cdr3_nt: TGTGCCAGCAGTTGGGGACAGCAATACAATCAGCCCCAGCATTTT

cdr3_length: 14
v_call: TRBV5-1
clone_size: once
j_call: TRBJ1-3
d_call: -
cdr3_aa: CASSDRGSGNTIYF
cdr3_nt: TGCGCCAGCAGTGACCGGGGATCTGGAAACACCATATATTTT

cdr3_length: 14
v_call: TRBV27
clone_size: -
j_call: TRBJ2-1
d_call: TRBD2
cdr3_aa: CASSPGLAGGPSFF
cdr3_nt: TGTGCCAGCAGTCCCGGACTAGCGGGAGGGCCGTCGTTCTTC

cdr3_length: 13
v_call: TRBV5-4
clone_size: -
j_call: TRBJ2-4
d_call: -
cdr3_aa: CATAGTEKNIQYF
cdr3_nt: TGTGCCACCGCCGGGACTGAGAAAAACATTCAGTACTTC

cdr3_length: 13
v_call: TRBV5-1
clone_size: -
j_call: TRBJ1-1
d_call: TRBD1
cdr3_aa: CASSTGENTEAFF
cdr3_nt: TGCGCCAGCAGTACAGGGGAGAACACTGAAGCTTTCTTT

cdr3_length: 17
v_call: TRBV19
clone_size: -
j_call: TRBJ2-7
d_call: -
cdr3_aa: CASSIDGPQGSAYEQYF
cdr3_nt: TGTGCCAGTAGTATAGATGGACCCCAGGGGTCTGCCTACGAGCAGTACTTC

cdr3_length: 17
v_call: TRBV4-1
clone_size: -
j_call: TRBJ2-1
d_call: TRBD2
cdr3_aa: CASSQFSGRAMGNEQFF
cdr3_nt: TGCGCCAGCAGCCAATTCAGCGGGAGGGCGATGGGGAATGAGCAGTTCTTC

cdr3_length: 12
v_call: TRBV6-5
clone_size: -
j_call: TRBJ2-5
d_call: TRBD1
cdr3_aa: CASNYRGETQYF
cdr3_nt: TGTGCCAGCAACTACAGGGGGGAGACCCAGTACTTC

cdr3_length: 16
v_call: TRBV11-2
clone_size: -
j_call: TRBJ2-1
d_call: TRBD1
cdr3_aa: CASSSPGQGTYNEQFF
cdr3_nt: TGTGCCAGCAGCTCGCCGGGACAGGGGACCTACAATGAGCAGTTCTTC

cdr3_length: 16
v_call: TRBV30
clone_size: -
j_call: TRBJ1-4
d_call: -
cdr3_aa: CAWSVLAGEVGEKLFF
cdr3_nt: TGTGCCTGGAGTGTACTGGCAGGCGAAGTAGGTGAAAAACTGTTTTTT

cdr3_length: 17
v_call: TRBV6-8
clone_size: -
j_call: TRBJ2-2
d_call: TRBD2
cdr3_aa: CASKIKGRAFGTGELFF
cdr3_nt: TGTGCCAGCAAAATTAAGGGGAGGGCCTTCGGCACCGGGGAGCTGTTTTTT

cdr3_length: 16
v_call: TRBV6-5
clone_size: -
j_call: TRBJ2-7
d_call: -
cdr3_aa: CASSYNPDRPLYEQYF
cdr3_nt: TGTGCCAGCAGTTATAACCCTGACAGGCCACTCTACGAGCAGTACTTC

cdr3_length: 15
v_call: TRBV18
clone_size: -
j_call: TRBJ1-5
d_call: -
cdr3_aa: CASSPLAREDQPQHF
cdr3_nt: TGTGCCAGCTCACCACTGGCCAGGGAAGATCAGCCCCAGCATTTT

cdr3_length: 13
v_call: TRBV6-5
clone_size: -
j_call: TRBJ1-2
d_call: TRBD1
cdr3_aa: CASSRQGMEGYTF
cdr3_nt: TGTGCCAGCAGTCGACAGGGTATGGAAGGCTACACCTTC

cdr3_length: 14
v_call: TRBV27
clone_size: -
j_call: TRBJ1-1
d_call: -
cdr3_aa: CASRPRSVNTEAFF
cdr3_nt: TGTGCCAGCAGGCCTAGGTCGGTGAACACTGAAGCTTTCTTT

cdr3_length: 12
v_call: TRBV30
clone_size: -
j_call: TRBJ2-7
d_call: -
cdr3_aa: CAWDQFSYEQYF
cdr3_nt: TGTGCCTGGGATCAGTTCTCCTACGAGCAGTACTTC

cdr3_length: 15
v_call: TRBV5-1
clone_size: once
j_call: TRBJ2-2
d_call: TRBD1
cdr3_aa: CASSLYDRVTGELFF
cdr3_nt: TGCGCCAGCAGCTTATACGACAGGGTCACCGGGGAGCTGTTTTTT

cdr3_length: 16
v_call: TRBV6-5
clone_size: -
j_call: TRBJ2-1
d_call: TRBD2
cdr3_aa: CASSYYRTSGISEQFF
cdr3_nt: TGTGCCAGCAGTTACTATAGGACTAGCGGGATATCTGAGCAGTTCTTC

cdr3_length: 15
v_call: TRBV9
clone_size: -
j_call: TRBJ2-2
d_call: TRBD1
cdr3_aa: CASSAGGVNTGELFF
cdr3_nt: TGTGCCAGCAGCGCAGGGGGCGTAAACACCGGGGAGCTGTTTTTT

cdr3_length: 14
v_call: TRBV19
clone_size: -
j_call: TRBJ1-4
d_call: -
cdr3_aa: CASSIDVEYEKLFF
cdr3_nt: TGTGCCAGTAGTATTGATGTTGAGTATGAAAAACTGTTTTTT

cdr3_length: 16
v_call: TRBV19
clone_size: -
j_call: TRBJ1-5
d_call: TRBD1
cdr3_aa: CASTPGGQNSNQPQHF
cdr3_nt: TGTGCCAGTACCCCTGGGGGACAGAATAGCAATCAGCCCCAGCATTTT

cdr3_length: 17
v_call: TRBV5-1
clone_size: few
j_call: TRBJ2-3
d_call: -
cdr3_aa: CASSLVGLALSTDTQYF
cdr3_nt: TGCGCCAGCAGCTTGGTAGGTCTAGCTCTCAGCACAGATACGCAGTATTTT

cdr3_length: 14
v_call: TRBV5-4
clone_size: few
j_call: TRBJ1-2
d_call: TRBD1
cdr3_aa: CASSPTTGVYGYTF
cdr3_nt: TGTGCCAGCAGCCCCACAACAGGGGTCTATGGCTACACCTTC

cdr3_length: 14
v_call: TRBV29-1
clone_size: -
j_call: TRBJ2-5
d_call: TRBD1
cdr3_aa: CSISQQGRQETQYF
cdr3_nt: TGCAGCATATCGCAACAGGGGCGGCAAGAGACCCAGTACTTC

cdr3_length: 14
v_call: TRBV12-5
clone_size: -
j_call: TRBJ2-1
d_call: TRBD1
cdr3_aa: CASGFGQGENEQFF
cdr3_nt: TGTGCTAGTGGTTTCGGACAGGGTGAGAATGAGCAGTTCTTC

cdr3_length: 15
v_call: TRBV4-3
clone_size: -
j_call: TRBJ2-1
d_call: -
cdr3_aa: CASSQVRLTNNEQFF
cdr3_nt: TGCGCCAGCAGCCAAGTCCGCCTGACAAACAATGAGCAGTTCTTC

cdr3_length: 14
v_call: TRBV6-5
clone_size: -
j_call: TRBJ1-5
d_call: TRBD1
cdr3_aa: CASRIGQGFQPQHF
cdr3_nt: TGTGCCAGCAGGATAGGACAGGGTTTTCAGCCCCAGCATTTT

cdr3_length: 15
v_call: TRBV9
clone_size: -
j_call: TRBJ2-1
d_call: TRBD2
cdr3_aa: CASSALAATYNEQFF
cdr3_nt: TGTGCCAGCAGCGCACTAGCGGCTACCTACAATGAGCAGTTCTTC